This T cell receptor (beta chain) is drawn from a study of cytomegalovirus exposure and HLA in healthy donors. Study-level points and caveats: Being productive about 90% or about 30% of the time was typical of most TCR beta V segments in an earlier analysis.

CDR3 size: 13 residues. Germline V gene lookup returns CDR1 MNHNS and CDR2 SASEGT. V was cut by 5 bases and J by 2 bases, with 9 bases left in between. In regard to this clone: The antigen is undetermined.

60 Vbeta and 13 Jbeta primers were used in PCR. The data were produced by immunoSEQ multiplex PCR, yet TCRdb's version contains in-frame clones alone and is incomplete. Of about 150,000 clones in the sample, roughly three quarters were seen once. The receptor's source is a woman between 40 and 50 years old in good health and CMV-seronegative. Material for sequencing was PBMCs. The rearrangement links TRBV6-1 to TRBJ1-2, with D hard to call. Written as DNA, the CDR3 is TGTGCCAGCAGTATAACAGAAAACTATGGCTACACCTTC. This sequence encodes CASSITENYGYTF.